This T cell receptor beta chain was sequenced during a study of shared clonotypes between healthy human individuals. Findings of the study overall: Exclusively blood specimens were collected; tissue repertoires likely differ.

This clone appeared a single time. Its antigen is not known. The J segment lost 11 bases and the V segment lost 2 bases, leaving 6 bases of the junction unmatched. Per germline, CDR1 MGHRA and CDR2 YSYEKL. The CDR3 spans 13 residues. Method: immunoSEQ multiplex PCR; TCRdb's copy keeps in-frame clones and lacks some. Of some 690,000 clones listed, 90% are singletons. The sample comprised memory CD8+ T cells from PBMCs. The subset was: CD45RO+ cells pooled with CCR7-negative TemRA cells. The chain couples TRBV4-1 to TRBJ2-5; TRBD1 matches 9 bases. The source of this sequence is a man aged 18 to 29 in good health. Some clones in this sample may be carry-over from other donors' samples. In DNA, the CDR3 is TGCGCCAGCAGCCAACGGACAGGGGTTGAGCAGTACTTC. As protein: CASSQRTGVEQYF.